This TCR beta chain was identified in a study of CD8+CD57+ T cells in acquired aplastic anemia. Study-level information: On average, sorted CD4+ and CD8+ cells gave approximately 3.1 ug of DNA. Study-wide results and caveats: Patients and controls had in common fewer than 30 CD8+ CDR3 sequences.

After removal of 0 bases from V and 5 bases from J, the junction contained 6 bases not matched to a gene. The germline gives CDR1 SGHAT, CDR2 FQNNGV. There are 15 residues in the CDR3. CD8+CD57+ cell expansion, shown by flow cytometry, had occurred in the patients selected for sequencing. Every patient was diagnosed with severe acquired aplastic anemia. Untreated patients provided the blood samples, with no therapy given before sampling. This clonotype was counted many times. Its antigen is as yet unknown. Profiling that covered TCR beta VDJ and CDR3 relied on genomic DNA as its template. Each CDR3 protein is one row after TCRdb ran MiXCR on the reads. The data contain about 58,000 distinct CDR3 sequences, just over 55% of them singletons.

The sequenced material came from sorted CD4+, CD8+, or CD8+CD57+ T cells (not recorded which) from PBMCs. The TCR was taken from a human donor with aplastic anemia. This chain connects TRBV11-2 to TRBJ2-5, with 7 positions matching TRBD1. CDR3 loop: CASSLETGWAETQYF. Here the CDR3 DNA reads TGTGCCAGCAGCTTAGAGACAGGGTGGGCTGAGACCCAGTACTTC.